This T cell receptor beta chain stems from a study of T cell changes during pregnancy in multiple sclerosis. CDR1 is SGDLS, CDR2 YYNGEE, per germline. The CDR3 extends over 15 amino acids. With 4 bases clipped from V and 2 bases from J, the junction kept 3 bases outside the gene matches. Assay: immunoSEQ multiplex PCR; the TCRdb copy retains only in-frame clones and omits some. The sample lists under 55,000 clones, about 92% occurring once. The sequenced sample was CD4+ T cells from peripheral blood mononuclear cells, obtained before pregnancy. The chain links TRBV9 to TRBJ2-7, with TRBD2 matching 13 bases. This TCR derives from a female donor with multiple sclerosis, enrolled in a pregnancy study. The CDR3 nucleotides are TGTGCCAGCAGCCCCGGGACTAGCGGGACCTACGAGCAGTACTTC. It encodes CASSPGTSGTYEQYF.